This TCR beta chain was obtained from a study of blood T cell repertoires in COVID-19. Profiling relied on immunoSEQ multiplex PCR, and the TCRdb table lists in-frame clones only, not all of them. Of around 140,000 clones detected, approximately 92% appear once; the ten largest clones hold 10% to 15%. Sequencing was performed on peripheral blood. The origin of this receptor is a man younger than 35 with COVID-19, enrolled during active disease.

In DNA form, the CDR3 reads TGTGCCAGCAGTCGCGGGAGGGCCGTGCGAAATGAGCAGTTCTTC. It is translated as CASSRGRAVRNEQFF. J is TRBJ2-1 and V is TRBV6-4; TRBD2 matches at 9 bases. This CDR3 region has 15 residues. Germline lookup yields CDR1 MRHNA and CDR2 SNTAGT. The V gene end was trimmed by 5 bases and the J gene end by 7 bases; junction bases not matched to a gene: 9.